The 22 T cell receptor beta chains listed next were all sequenced from one sample in a study of tumor-infiltrating lymphocytes in oesophageal squamous cell carcinoma. TCRdb processed the PCR reads anew with MiXCR; each CDR3 protein has one entry. Found here are about 14,000 distinct CDR3 sequences, about half of them singletons; the top ten hold 14%. The sequenced sample consisted of blood. Source of these receptors: a male donor with esophageal squamous cell carcinoma.

This clonotype was found once. V usage is TRBV6-6 and J usage is TRBJ1-4, with TRBD1 identical over 7 bases. V shed 0 bases, J shed 7 bases, and the junction held 11 bases outside the gene matches. This CDR3 is 17 amino acids long. The V gene's germline CDR1 is MNHNY and CDR2 SVGAGI (reference sequence). For the CDR3, the DNA is TGTGCCAGCAGTTACTCGGGAAACGCAGGGGGAGGTGAAAAACTGTTTTTT. Translating it yields CASSYSGNAGGGEKLFF.

This chain connects TRBV7-4 to TRBJ1-5; possible D gene TRBD1, 6 bases. The CDR3 runs to 17 residues. The V gene's germline CDR1 is SGHVT and CDR2 SQSDAQ. Trimming pared 4 bases from V and 0 bases from J, leaving 16 bases between. The CDR3 coding sequence is TGTGCCAGCAGCTCCCAAGGGGGGGAGGATAGCAATCAGCCCCAGCATTTT. Its protein product is CASSSQGGEDSNQPQHF.

The chain is built from TRBV6-1 and TRBJ2-1; 9 bases fit TRBD2. After removal of 6 bases from V and 15 bases from J, the junction contained 12 bases not matched to a gene. Germline values: CDR1 MNHNS, CDR2 SASEGT. The CDR3 length is 13 residues. Here the CDR3 DNA reads TGTGCCAGCAGAACTACTAGCGGGCCCAGCCGGTTCTTC. It is translated as CASRTTSGPSRFF.

This clonotype is medium-sized by share. The CDR3 region has the DNA TGTGCCAGCAGTTTGGGCTATGGGGCCAACGTCCTGACTTTC. It yields the protein CASSLGYGANVLTF. V gene TRBV6-1 combines with J gene TRBJ2-6; D unclear. The ends were cut back, 5 bases at V and 3 bases at J, with 8 bases in the middle. CDR3 size: 14 residues. Germline assignment: CDR1 MNHNS and CDR2 SASEGT.

The chain couples TRBV7-2 to TRBJ2-5, with D maybe TRBD1 (5 bases). V was trimmed by 1 base and J by 13 bases, leaving 13 bases between them. The CDR3 length is 12 residues. CDR1 and CDR2 from the germline V gene are SGHTA and FQGNSA. The CDR3 sequence: CASSLVWGYSYF. As DNA, the CDR3 is TGTGCCAGCAGCTTAGTTTGGGGCTATTCGTACTTC. The full variable domain, rest sourced from reference TRBV7-2 and TRBJ2-5, is GAGVSQSPSNKVTEKGKDVELRCDPISGHTALYWYRQSLGQGLEFLIYFQGNSAPDKSGLPSDRFSAERTGGSVSTLTIQRTQQEDSAVYLCASSLVWGYSYFGPGTRLLVL.

This chain uses TRBV10-3 with TRBJ2-1; 8 bases match TRBD2. Trimming cost V 2 bases and J 3 bases; bases outside gene matches: 0. Germline values: CDR1 ENHRY, CDR2 SYGVKD. The CDR3 sequence is 14 residues long. The CDR3 DNA sequence: TGTGCCATCAGTGAGCGGGAGGGCTACAATGAGCAGTTCTTC. Its translation is CAISEREGYNEQFF.

This clonotype was observed many times. A much larger clone lies one base from this, so it may be a read error. This rearrangement joins TRBV12-3 or TRBV12-4 to TRBJ2-5, with 7 bases that match TRBD2. Germline trimming cut 7 bases from V and 11 bases from J; bases unmatched to any gene: 16. This CDR3 has 14 amino acids. CDR3 protein: CASKSGGSKIEQYF. CDR3 coding DNA: TGTGCCAGCAAAAGTGGCGGGAGTAAAATTGAGCAGTACTTC.

This sequence joins TRBV7-2 and TRBJ2-4; no firm D call. V shed 5 bases and J shed 13 bases, with 24 bases lying between them. Germline CDR1 SGHTA, CDR2 FQGNSA. This CDR3 is 15 amino acids long. For the CDR3, the DNA is TGTGCCAGCAGCCCAGACTCGACCAACTACAATGAGCAGTACTTC. It codes for CASSPDSTNYNEQYF.

V gene TRBV11-2 combines with J gene TRBJ2-7; D remains ambiguous. The DNA end is more similar to TRBJ2-5, so the J call may be wrong. This CDR3 has 12 residues. CDR1 SGHAT and CDR2 FQNNGV come from the germline V gene. The chain's CDR3 is CASSMYQETQYF. The CDR3 DNA reads TGTGCCAGCAGCATGTACCAAGAGACCCAGTACTTC.

This clonotype occurred many times. The chain carries TRBV6-1 and TRBJ2-7; D is unclear. Trimming shortened V by 4 bases and J by 0 bases, and 13 bases separated the two germline ends. This CDR3 region has 15 residues. Germline loops: CDR1 MNHNS, CDR2 SASEGT. The CDR3 region has the DNA TGTGCCAGCAGTGTAGAGCGATCAAGCTCCTACGAGCAGTACTTC. Its protein is CASSVERSSSYEQYF.

The rearrangement joins TRBV28 to TRBJ2-1, with D unresolved. There are 15 residues in the CDR3. CDR1 and CDR2 from the germline V gene are MDHEN and SYDVKM. V gave up 5 bases and J gave up 0 bases, with 11 bases separating them. CDR3 DNA sequence: TGTGCCAGCAGTAAGGCGGTTAGCTCCTACAATGAGCAGTTCTTC. It codes for CASSKAVSSYNEQFF. The variable domain in full, with the rest retrieved from reference TRBV28 and TRBJ2-1, is DVKVTQSSRYLVKRTGEKVFLECVQDMDHENMFWYRQDPGLGLRLIYFSYDVKMKEKGDIPEGYSVSREKKERFSLILESASTNQTSMYLCASSKAVSSYNEQFFGPGTRLTVL.

This chain uses TRBV7-6 with TRBJ2-5; D unclear. The assigned J gene may be wrong: the sequence end matches TRBJ2-7 better. The CDR3 has 14 residues. Germline V gives CDR1 SGHVS, CDR2 FNYEAQ. This CDR3 reads CASSFHGPSYEQYF. The CDR3 DNA reads TGTGCCAGCAGCTTTCACGGTCCCTCCTACGAGCAGTACTTC.

The rearrangement uses TRBV11-2 and TRBJ1-1; no clear D. The germline V gene has CDR1 SGHAT and CDR2 FQNNGV. The CDR3 has 16 amino acids. The germline V and J ends were trimmed by 0 bases and 1 base, with 12 bases remaining between them. The DNA of the CDR3 is TGTGCCAGCAGCTTAGAGAGTTACAGACGGAACACTGAAGCTTTCTTT. Its protein is CASSLESYRRNTEAFF. The full variable domain, its missing parts supplied by reference TRBV11-2 and TRBJ1-1, is EAGVAQSPRYKIIEKRQSVAFWCNPISGHATLYWYQQILGQGPKLLIQFQNNGVVDDSQLPKDRFSAERLKGVDSTLKIQPAKLEDSAVYLCASSLESYRRNTEAFFGQGTRLTVV.

The chain uses TRBV24-1 and TRBJ2-3, with TRBD2 matching over 7 bases. The ends lost 10 bases at V and 1 base at J; junction bases unmatched: 10. The V gene's germline CDR1 is KGHDR and CDR2 SFDVKD. This CDR3 comprises 15 residues. This chain's CDR3 is CATSGTGGGTDTQYF. For the CDR3, the DNA is TGTGCCACTTCTGGCACGGGAGGCGGCACAGATACGCAGTATTTT.

As concerns this clonotype: It is likely a read error, because the conserved phenylalanine at the end of the CDR3 is missing. The DNA is omitted, as the CDR3 cannot be located on it reliably, and the CDR3 follows TCRdb's listing. The genes are TRBV7-4 and TRBJ2-7; TRBD1 reflects the table's D call only, with no check against the DNA. The CDR3 is made up of 14 amino acids, end residues included. Germline CDR1 SGHVT, CDR2 SQSDAQ. The CDR3: CASSTKYNEQFFGA.

This clonotype was seen just once. This chain connects TRBV6-8 to TRBJ2-4; TRBD2 matches 12 bases. The germline gives CDR1 MNHGY, CDR2 SAAAGT. V lost 5 bases to trimming and J lost 15 bases; unmatched junction nucleotides: 11. The CDR3 is made up of 14 amino acids. CDR3 DNA: TGTGCCAGCAGTCCTCGGACTAGCGGGACGGGTTTGTACTTC. Amino acid sequence: CASSPRTSGTGLYF.

This clonotype was observed at least ten times. The chain carries TRBV9 and TRBJ1-2; 7 nucleotides agree with TRBD1. Trimming removed 4 bases from V and 2 bases from J; junction bases left unmatched: 11. Germline values: CDR1 SGDLS, CDR2 YYNGEE. The CDR3 spans 16 residues. The CDR3 DNA is TGTGCCAGCAGCCACCAACCGGGACAGAAAAACTATGGCTACACCTTC. Its translation is CASSHQPGQKNYGYTF.

The chain has TRBV7-6 and TRBJ2-5; D is undetermined. The J call is uncertain, as TRBJ2-7 better fits the DNA end. Per germline, CDR1 SGHVS and CDR2 FNYEAQ. This CDR3 comprises 15 residues. CDR3 amino acids: CASSLGNPSIDEQYF. Here the CDR3 DNA reads TGTGCCAGCAGCTTAGGGAACCCCTCTATTGACGAGCAGTACTTC.

V gene TRBV4-2 combines with J gene TRBJ2-6; maybe TRBD2 (5 bases). The CDR3 length is 16 residues. Trimming took off 0 bases at V and 0 bases at J, with 6 bases between the two ends. The germline gives CDR1 LGHNA, CDR2 YNFKEQ. The CDR3 coding sequence is TGTGCCAGCAGCCAAGAACGGGGCTCTGGGGCCAACGTCCTGACTTTC. Translation: CASSQERGSGANVLTF.

CDR3 coding DNA: TGTGCCAGCAGTTTAGCGCGGCAACTAGCGGGGGAGCAGTTCTTC. Residues: CASSLARQLAGEQFF. This chain joins TRBV12-3 or TRBV12-4 and TRBJ2-7; 10 bases align to TRBD2. TRBJ2-1 explains the end of the DNA better; the J call may be wrong. The CDR3 has 15 residues.

A few counts support this clonotype. The chain combines TRBV7-2 with TRBJ2-5, with 11 bases fitting TRBD2. The assigned J gene may be wrong: the sequence end matches TRBJ2-7 better. Per the germline V gene, CDR1 is SGHTA and CDR2 is FQGNSA. This CDR3 has 17 amino acids. DNA for the CDR3: TGTGCCAGCAGCTTAGCCCCGACTAGCGGGGCCGCCTACGAGCAGTACTTC. It translates to CASSLAPTSGAAYEQYF.

This clonotype is labeled as medium-sized. The chain links TRBV7-9 to TRBJ2-1; 10 bases line up with TRBD2. From germline, CDR1 is SEHNR and CDR2 FQNEAQ (reference sequence). Trimming took 4 bases from V and 5 from J; bases not matched to a gene: 5. This CDR3 has 15 amino acids. CDR3 region: CASSSGLAEDNEQFF. The CDR3 DNA reads as TGTGCCAGCAGCTCCGGACTAGCGGAAGACAATGAGCAGTTCTTC.